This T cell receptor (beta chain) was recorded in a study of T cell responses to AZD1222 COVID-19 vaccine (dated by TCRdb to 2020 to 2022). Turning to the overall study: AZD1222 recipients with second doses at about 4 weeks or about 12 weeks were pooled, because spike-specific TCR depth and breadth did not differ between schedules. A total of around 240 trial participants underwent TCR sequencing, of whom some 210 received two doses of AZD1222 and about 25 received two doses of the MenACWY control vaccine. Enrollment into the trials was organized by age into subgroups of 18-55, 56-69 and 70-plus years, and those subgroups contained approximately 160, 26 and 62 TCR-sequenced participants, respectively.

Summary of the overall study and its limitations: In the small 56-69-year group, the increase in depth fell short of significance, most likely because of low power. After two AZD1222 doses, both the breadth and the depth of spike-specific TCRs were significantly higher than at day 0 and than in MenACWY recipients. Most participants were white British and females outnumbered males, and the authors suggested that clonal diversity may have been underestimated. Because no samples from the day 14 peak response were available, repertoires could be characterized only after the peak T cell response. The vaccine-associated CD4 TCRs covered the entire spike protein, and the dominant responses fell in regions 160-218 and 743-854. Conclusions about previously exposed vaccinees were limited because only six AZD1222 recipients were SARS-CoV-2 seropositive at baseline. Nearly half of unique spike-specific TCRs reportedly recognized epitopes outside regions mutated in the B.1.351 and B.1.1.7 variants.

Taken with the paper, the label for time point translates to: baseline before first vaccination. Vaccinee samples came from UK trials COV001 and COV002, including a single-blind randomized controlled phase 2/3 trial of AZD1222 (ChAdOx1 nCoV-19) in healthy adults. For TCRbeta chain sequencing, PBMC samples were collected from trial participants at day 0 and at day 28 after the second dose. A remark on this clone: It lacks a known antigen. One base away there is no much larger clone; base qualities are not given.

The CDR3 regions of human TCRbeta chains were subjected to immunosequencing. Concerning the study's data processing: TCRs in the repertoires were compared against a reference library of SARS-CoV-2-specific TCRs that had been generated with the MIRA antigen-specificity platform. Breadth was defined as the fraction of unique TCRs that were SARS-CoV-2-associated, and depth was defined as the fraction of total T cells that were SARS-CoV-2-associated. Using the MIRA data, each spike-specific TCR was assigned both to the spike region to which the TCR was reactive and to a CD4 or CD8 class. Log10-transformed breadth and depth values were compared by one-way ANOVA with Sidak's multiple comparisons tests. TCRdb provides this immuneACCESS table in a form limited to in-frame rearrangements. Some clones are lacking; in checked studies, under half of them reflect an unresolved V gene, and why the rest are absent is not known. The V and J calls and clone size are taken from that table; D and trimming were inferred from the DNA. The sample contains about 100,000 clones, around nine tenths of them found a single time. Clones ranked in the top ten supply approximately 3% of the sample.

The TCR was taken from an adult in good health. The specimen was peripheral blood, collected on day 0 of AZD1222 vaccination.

CDR3 sequence: CASSSDSQGEGVRNQPQHF. In nucleotides, the sequence is TGTGCCAGCAGCTCTGATAGCCAGGGGGAAGGGGTGCGCAATCAGCCCCAGCATTTT. The chain is made from TRBV11-3 and TRBJ1-5, and 7 bases in between align with TRBD1. Sequences SGHNT (CDR1) and YENEEA (CDR2) are obtained from the germline V gene. Germline trimming: 4 bases from V, 2 bases from J; junction bases outside gene matches: 17. The CDR3 has 19 amino acids, counting the end cysteine and phenylalanine. CDR3 DNA is the only sequence kept; it has 57 bases, read in frame from the first base.